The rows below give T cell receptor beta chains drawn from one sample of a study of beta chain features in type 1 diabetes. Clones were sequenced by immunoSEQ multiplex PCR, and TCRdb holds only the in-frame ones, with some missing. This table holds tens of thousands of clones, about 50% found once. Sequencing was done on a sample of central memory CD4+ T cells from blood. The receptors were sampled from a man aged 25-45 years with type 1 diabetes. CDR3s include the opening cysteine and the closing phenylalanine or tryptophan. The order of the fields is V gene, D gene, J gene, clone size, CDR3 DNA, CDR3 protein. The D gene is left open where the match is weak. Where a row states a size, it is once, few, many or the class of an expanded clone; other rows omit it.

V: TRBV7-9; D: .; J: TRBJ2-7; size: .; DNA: TGTGCCAGCAGCCGAGGGACATCCAACGAGCAGTACTTC; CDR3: CASSRGTSNEQYF
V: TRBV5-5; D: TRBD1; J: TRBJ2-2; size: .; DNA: TGTGCCAGCAGCGGGGACAGGGCCTCGAACACCGGGGAGCTGTTTTTT; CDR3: CASSGDRASNTGELFF
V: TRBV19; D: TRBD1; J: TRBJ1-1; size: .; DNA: TGTGCCAGTGATGGACAGGCGCAACCGAACACTGAAGCTTTCTTT; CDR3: CASDGQAQPNTEAFF
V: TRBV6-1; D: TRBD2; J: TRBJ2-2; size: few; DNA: TGTGCCAGCGGAGGACTAGCGGGCACCGGGGAGCTGTTTTTT; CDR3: CASGGLAGTGELFF
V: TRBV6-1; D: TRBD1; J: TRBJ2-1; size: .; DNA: TGTGCCAGCAGCAAGGGACAGGGGAACAATGAGCAGTTCTTC; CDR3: CASSKGQGNNEQFF
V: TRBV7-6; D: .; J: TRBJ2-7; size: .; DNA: TGTGCCAGCAGCTTAGGTCCGGGATACGAGCAGTACTTC; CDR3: CASSLGPGYEQYF
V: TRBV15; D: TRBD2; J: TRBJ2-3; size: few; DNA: TGTGCCACCTCCCCGGGGGGGGGCACAGATACGCAGTATTTT; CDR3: CATSPGGGTDTQYF
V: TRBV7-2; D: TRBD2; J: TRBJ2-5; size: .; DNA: TGTGCCAGCAGCGCTAGCGGGAGAGGGGAGACCCAGTACTTC; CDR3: CASSASGRGETQYF
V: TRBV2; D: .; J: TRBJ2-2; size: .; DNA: TGTGCCAGCAGTGGGCAGAGGGGGACCGGGGAGCTGTTTTTT; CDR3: CASSGQRGTGELFF
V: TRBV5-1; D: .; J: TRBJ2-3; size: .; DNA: TGCGCCAGCAGCTTGGCCTTCACAGATACGCAGTATTTT; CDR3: CASSLAFTDTQYF
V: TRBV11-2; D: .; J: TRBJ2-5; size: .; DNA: TGTGCCAGCAGCCTTGGACTTAGCCAAGAGACCCAGTACTTC; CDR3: CASSLGLSQETQYF
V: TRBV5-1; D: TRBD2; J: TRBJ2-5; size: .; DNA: TGCGCCAGCAGCCCCGGACTAGCGAGCCAAGAGACCCAGTACTTC; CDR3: CASSPGLASQETQYF
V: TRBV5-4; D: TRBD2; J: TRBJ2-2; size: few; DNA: TGTGCCAGCAGCTTGGCAGCGGGAGGCACCGGGGAGCTGTTTTTT; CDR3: CASSLAAGGTGELFF
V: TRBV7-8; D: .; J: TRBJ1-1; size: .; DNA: TGTGCCAGCAGCTTAGCCCAGCGGCAGGGGCAGCACACTGAAGCTTTCTTT; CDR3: CASSLAQRQGQHTEAFF
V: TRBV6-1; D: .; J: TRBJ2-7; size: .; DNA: TGTGCCAGCAGTGATACAGGTGAAGGCGAGCAGTACTTC; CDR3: CASSDTGEGEQYF
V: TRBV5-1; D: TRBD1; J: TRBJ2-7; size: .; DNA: TGCGCCAGCAGCTGGAAACAGGGGGCGGACAACGAGCAGTACTTC; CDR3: CASSWKQGADNEQYF
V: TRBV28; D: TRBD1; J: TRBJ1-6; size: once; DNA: TGTGCCAGCAGTCCCCCGGGACAGGGGAATTCACCCCTCCACTTT; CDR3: CASSPPGQGNSPLHF
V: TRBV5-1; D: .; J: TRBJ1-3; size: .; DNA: TGCGCCAGCAGCCCCCAGGGTGTCAGCGCAAACACCATATATTTT; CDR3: CASSPQGVSANTIYF
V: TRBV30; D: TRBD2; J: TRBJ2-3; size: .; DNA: TGTGCCTGGAGATTTGGCGGGGGGGCAGATACGCAGTATTTT; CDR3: CAWRFGGGADTQYF
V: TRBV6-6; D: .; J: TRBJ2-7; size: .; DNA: TGTGCCAGCAGTTACGACAGCCCCTACGAGCAGTACTTC; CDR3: CASSYDSPYEQYF
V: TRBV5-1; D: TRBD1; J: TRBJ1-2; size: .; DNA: TGCGCCAGCAGCGAACCCGGGACAGGGCGAGGTGGCTACACCTTC; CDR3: CASSEPGTGRGGYTF
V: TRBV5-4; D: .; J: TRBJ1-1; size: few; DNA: TGTGCCAGCAGCTTCGACAGCACTGAAGCTTTCTTT; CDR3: CASSFDSTEAFF
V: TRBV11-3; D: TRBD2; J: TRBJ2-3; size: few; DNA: TGTGCCAGCAGCCGACTAGCGGGGGGCCCAACTAGCACAGATACGCAGTATTTT; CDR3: CASSRLAGGPTSTDTQYF
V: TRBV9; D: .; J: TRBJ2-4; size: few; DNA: TGTGCCAGCAGCTATCGGTCCGATGTGGACATTCAGTACTTC; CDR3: CASSYRSDVDIQYF
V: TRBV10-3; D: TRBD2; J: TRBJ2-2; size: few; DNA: TGTGCCATCAGGGTGGCGGGAGGCACCGGGGAGCTGTTTTTT; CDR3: CAIRVAGGTGELFF
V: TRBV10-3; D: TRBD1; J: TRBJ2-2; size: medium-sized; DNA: TGTGCCATCAGAGGACAGGTTAACACCGGGGAGCTGTTTTTT; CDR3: CAIRGQVNTGELFF
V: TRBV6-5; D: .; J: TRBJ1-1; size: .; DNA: TGTGCCAGCAGTTACTTCCAAGGGGGCACTGAAGCTTTCTTT; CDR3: CASSYFQGGTEAFF
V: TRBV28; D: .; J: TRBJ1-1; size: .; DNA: TGTGCCAGCAGTTTAGTACAAACTGAAGCTTTCTTT; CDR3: CASSLVQTEAFF